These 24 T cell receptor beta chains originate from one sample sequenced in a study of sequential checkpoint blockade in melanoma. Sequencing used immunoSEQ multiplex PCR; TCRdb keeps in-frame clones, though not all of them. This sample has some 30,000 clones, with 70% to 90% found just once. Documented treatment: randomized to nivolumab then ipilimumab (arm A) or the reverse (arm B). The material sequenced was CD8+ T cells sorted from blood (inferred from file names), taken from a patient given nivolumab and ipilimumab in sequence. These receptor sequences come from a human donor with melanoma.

CDR3 DNA sequence: TGTGCCAGCAGCCAGCCGGGACAGGGCGAAGCTGGCTACACCTTC. Translation gives CASSQPGQGEAGYTF. The chain links TRBV4-2 to TRBJ1-2; 9 bases fit TRBD1. This CDR3 is built from 15 residues. The V segment lost 3 bases and the J segment 7 bases; nucleotides outside the gene matches: 9. CDR1 and CDR2 (germline): LGHNA, YNFKEQ.

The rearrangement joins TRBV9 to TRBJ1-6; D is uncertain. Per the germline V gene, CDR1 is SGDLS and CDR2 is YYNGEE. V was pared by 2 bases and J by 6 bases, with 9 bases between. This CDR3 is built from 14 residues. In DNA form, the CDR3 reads TGTGCCAGCAGCGTCTTCAGGATTAATTCACCCCTCCACTTT. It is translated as CASSVFRINSPLHF. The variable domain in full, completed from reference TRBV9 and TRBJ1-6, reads DSGVTQTPKHLITATGQRVTLRCSPRSGDLSVYWYQQSLDQGLQFLIQYYNGEERAKGNILERFSAQQFPDLHSELNLSSLELGDSALYFCASSVFRINSPLHFGNGTRLTVT.

In nucleotides, the CDR3 is TGTGCCAGCTCACCTAAAACCGGGACTCTTATGGGAGCGGGGGCTAAAAGCTCCTACGAGCAGTACTTC. It specifies CASSPKTGTLMGAGAKSSYEQYF. The rearrangement links TRBV18 to TRBJ2-7; TRBD2 matches 8 bases. The CDR3 covers 23 residues. Germline V CDR1 and CDR2: KGHSH, LQKENI. J was trimmed by 0 bases and V by 3 bases; bases with no gene match: 28.

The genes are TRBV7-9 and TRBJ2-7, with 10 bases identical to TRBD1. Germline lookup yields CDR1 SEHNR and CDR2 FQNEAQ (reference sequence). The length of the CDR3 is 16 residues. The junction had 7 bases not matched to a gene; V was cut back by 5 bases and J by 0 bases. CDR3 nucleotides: TGTGCCAGCAGCCCCGGGACAGGGGCGGCCTCCTACGAGCAGTACTTC. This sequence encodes CASSPGTGAASYEQYF.

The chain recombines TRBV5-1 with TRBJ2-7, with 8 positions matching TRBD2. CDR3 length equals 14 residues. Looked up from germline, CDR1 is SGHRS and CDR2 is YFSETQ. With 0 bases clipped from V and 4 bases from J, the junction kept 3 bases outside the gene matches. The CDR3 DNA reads TGCGCCAGCAGCTTGGCGGGAGGGCCGTACGAGCAGTACTTC. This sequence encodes CASSLAGGPYEQYF.

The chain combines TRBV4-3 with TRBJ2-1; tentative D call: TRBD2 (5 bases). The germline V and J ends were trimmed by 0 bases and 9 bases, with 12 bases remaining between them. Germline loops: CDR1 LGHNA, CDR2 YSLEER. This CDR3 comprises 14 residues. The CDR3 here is CASSQDRSGIEQFF. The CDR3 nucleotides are TGCGCCAGCAGCCAAGATCGATCGGGGATTGAGCAGTTCTTC.

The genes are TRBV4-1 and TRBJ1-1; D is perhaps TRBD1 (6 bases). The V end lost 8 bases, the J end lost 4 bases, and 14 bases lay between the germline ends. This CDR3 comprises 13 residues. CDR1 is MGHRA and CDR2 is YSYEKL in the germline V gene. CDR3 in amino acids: CASCYAGATEAFF. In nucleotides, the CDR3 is TGCGCCAGCTGTTACGCAGGGGCCACTGAAGCTTTCTTT.

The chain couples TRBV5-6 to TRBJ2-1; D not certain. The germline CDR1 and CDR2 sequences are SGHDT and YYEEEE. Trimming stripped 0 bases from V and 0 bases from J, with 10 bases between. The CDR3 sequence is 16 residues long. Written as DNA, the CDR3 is TGTGCCAGCAGCTTGGGAGGATCTCTCTCCTACAATGAGCAGTTCTTC. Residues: CASSLGGSLSYNEQFF.

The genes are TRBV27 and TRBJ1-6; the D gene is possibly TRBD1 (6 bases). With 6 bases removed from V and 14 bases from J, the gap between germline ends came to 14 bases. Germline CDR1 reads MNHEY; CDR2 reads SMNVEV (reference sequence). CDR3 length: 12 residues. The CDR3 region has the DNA TGTGCCAGCAGCCTTAGGGGGTCGACCCTCCACTTT. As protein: CASSLRGSTLHF.

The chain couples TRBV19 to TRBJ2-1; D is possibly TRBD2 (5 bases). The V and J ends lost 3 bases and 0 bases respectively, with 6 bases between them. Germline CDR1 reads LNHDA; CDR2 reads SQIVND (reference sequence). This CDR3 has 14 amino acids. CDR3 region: CASSIRGSYNEQFF. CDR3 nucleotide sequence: TGTGCCAGTAGTATCCGGGGCTCCTACAATGAGCAGTTCTTC.

The CDR3 DNA follows: TGTGCCAGCAGCCAAGAGAGGGGACAGGGATGGAACTACGAGCAGTACTTC. Translation gives CASSQERGQGWNYEQYF. The chain combines TRBV14 with TRBJ2-7; 9 nucleotides agree with TRBD1. The length of the CDR3 is 17 residues. From germline, CDR1 is SGHDN and CDR2 FVKESK. V was clipped by 0 bases and J by 3 bases; unmatched bases: 9.

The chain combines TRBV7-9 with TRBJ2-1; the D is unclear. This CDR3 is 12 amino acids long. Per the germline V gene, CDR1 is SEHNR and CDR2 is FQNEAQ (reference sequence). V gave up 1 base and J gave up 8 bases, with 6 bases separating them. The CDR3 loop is CASSLVLYEQFF. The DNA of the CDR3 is TGTGCCAGCAGCTTAGTTCTCTATGAGCAGTTCTTC.

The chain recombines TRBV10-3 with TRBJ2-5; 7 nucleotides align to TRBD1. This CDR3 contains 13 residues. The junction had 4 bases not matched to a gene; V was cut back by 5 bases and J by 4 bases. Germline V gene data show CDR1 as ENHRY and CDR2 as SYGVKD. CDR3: CAISHRGGETQYF. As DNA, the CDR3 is TGTGCCATCAGTCACAGGGGTGGAGAGACCCAGTACTTC.

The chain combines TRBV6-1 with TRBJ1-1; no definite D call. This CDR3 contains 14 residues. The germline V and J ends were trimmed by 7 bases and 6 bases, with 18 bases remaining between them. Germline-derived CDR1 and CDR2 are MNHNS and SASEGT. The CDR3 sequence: CASKSGRDGSEAFF. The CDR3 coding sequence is TGTGCCAGCAAGTCCGGGAGAGATGGGTCTGAAGCTTTCTTT.

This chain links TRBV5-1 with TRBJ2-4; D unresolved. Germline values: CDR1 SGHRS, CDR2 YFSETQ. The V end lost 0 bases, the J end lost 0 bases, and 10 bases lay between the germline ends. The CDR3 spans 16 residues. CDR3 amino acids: CASSLDRPGAKNIQYF. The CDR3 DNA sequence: TGCGCCAGCAGCTTGGACCGCCCCGGAGCCAAAAACATTCAGTACTTC.

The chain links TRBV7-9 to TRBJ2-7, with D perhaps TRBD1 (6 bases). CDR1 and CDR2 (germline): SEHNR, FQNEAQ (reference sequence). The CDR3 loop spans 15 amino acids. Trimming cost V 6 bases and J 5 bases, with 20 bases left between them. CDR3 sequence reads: CASSFPGHRGDEQYF. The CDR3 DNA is TGTGCCAGCAGTTTTCCGGGACACCGTGGGGACGAGCAGTACTTC.

The CDR3 protein is CASSYNGDRGLYGYTF. In DNA, the CDR3 is TGTGCCAGTAGCTACAACGGGGACAGGGGATTGTATGGCTACACCTTC. The genes are TRBV19 and TRBJ1-2, with TRBD1 matching over 10 bases. Germline CDR1 and CDR2: LNHDA and SQIVND (reference sequence). The CDR3 loop spans 16 amino acids. J lost 5 bases, V lost 6 bases, and 12 bases had no gene match.

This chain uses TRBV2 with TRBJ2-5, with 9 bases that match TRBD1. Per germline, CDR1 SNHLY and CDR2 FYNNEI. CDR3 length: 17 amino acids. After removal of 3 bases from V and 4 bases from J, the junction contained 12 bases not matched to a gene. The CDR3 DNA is TGTGCCAGCAGTGACCGGATCAGACAGGGGGTAGGAGAGACCCAGTACTTC. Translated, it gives CASSDRIRQGVGETQYF.

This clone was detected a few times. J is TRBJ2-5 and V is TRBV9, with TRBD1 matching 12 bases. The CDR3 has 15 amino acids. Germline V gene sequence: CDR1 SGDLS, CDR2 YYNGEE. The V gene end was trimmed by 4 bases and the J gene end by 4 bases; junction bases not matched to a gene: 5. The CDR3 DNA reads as TGTGCCAGCAGCTCGGGACAGGGGGCCCGAGAGACCCAGTACTTC. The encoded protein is CASSSGQGARETQYF.

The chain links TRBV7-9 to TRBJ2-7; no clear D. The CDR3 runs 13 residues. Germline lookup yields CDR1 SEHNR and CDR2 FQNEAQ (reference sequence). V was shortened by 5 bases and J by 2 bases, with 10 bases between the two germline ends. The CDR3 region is CASSHRATYEQYF. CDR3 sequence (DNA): TGTGCCAGCAGCCACCGAGCAACCTACGAGCAGTACTTC.

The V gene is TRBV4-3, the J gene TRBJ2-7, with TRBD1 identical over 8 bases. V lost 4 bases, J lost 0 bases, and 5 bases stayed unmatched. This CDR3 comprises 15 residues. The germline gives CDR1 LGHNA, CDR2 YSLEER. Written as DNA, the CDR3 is TGCGCCAGCAGCCTCAGACAGGGGACCTCCTACGAGCAGTACTTC. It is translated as CASSLRQGTSYEQYF.

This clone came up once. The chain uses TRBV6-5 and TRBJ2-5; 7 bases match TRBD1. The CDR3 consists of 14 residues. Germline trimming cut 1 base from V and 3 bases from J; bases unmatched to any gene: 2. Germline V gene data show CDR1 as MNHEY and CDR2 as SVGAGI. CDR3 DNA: TGTGCCAGCAGTTACTTGGGGACAGAAGAGACCCAGTACTTC. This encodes CASSYLGTEETQYF.

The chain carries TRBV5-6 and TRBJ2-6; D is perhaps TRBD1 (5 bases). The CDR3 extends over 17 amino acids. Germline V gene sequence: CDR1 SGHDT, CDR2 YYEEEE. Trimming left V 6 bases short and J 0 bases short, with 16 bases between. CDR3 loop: CASTLLDSFSGANVLTF. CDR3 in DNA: TGTGCCAGCACACTATTAGACAGTTTCTCTGGGGCCAACGTCCTGACTTTC.

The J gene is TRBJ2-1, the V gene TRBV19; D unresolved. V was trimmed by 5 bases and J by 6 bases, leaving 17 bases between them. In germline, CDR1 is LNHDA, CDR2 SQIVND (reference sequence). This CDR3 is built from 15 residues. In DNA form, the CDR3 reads TGTGCCAGTAGTGTGGCTCCCCTGTCAACCAATGAGCAGTTCTTC. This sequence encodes CASSVAPLSTNEQFF.